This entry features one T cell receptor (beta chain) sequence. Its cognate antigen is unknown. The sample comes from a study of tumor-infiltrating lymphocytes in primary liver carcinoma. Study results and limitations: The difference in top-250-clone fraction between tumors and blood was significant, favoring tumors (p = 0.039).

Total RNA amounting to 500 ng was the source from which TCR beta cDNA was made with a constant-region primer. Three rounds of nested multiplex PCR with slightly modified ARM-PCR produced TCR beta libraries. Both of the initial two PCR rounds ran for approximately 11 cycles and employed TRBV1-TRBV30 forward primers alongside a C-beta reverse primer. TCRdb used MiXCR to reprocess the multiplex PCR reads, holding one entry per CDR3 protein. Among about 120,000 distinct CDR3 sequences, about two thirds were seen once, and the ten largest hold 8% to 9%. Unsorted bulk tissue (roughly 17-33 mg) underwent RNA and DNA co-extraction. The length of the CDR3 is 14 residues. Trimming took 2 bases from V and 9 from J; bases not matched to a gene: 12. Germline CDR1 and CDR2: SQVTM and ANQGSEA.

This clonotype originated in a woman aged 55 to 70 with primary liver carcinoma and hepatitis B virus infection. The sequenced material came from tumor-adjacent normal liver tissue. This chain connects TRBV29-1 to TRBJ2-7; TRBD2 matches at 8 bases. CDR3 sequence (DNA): TGCAGCGTTGAACTGCCGAGCGGGAGTGGTGTGCAGTACTTC. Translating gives CSVELPSGSGVQYF.